A single T cell receptor (beta chain) is shown here with its context. V was shortened by 1 base and J by 10 bases, with 8 bases between the two germline ends. The length of the CDR3 is 11 residues. Germline loops: CDR1 SGHNT, CDR2 YYREEE (reference sequence). The entry originates in a study of CD8 T cells in Susac syndrome. Random hexamers were used to reverse transcribe an amount of about 0.45 to 1 ug RNA. Amplification of the TCR beta CDR3 was carried out by immunoSEQ multiplex PCR, which spanned a total of 54 Vbeta and 13 Jbeta segments. TCRdb used MiXCR to reprocess the immunoSEQ multiplex PCR reads, holding one entry per CDR3 protein. Here the sample spans roughly 200,000 distinct CDR3 sequences, approximately 96% being singletons. TEMRA cells were FACS-enriched, unlike CD8+ and CD4+ T cells, which were negatively isolated.

The chain joins TRBV5-4 to TRBJ1-2; a possible D gene is TRBD1 (5 bases). The sequencing sample was made of CD4+ T cells from PBMCs. This TCR came from a human donor with multiple sclerosis. CDR3 residues: CASSLLQDYTF. CDR3 nucleotide sequence: TGTGCCAGCAGCTTGTTACAGGACTACACCTTC. Looking up the rest from reference TRBV5-4 and TRBJ1-2 gives the full variable domain: ETGVTQSPTHLIKTRGQQVTLRCSSQSGHNTVSWYQQALGQGPQFIFQYYREEENGRGNFPPRFSGLQFPNYSSELNVNALELDDSALYLCASSLLQDYTFGSGTRLTVV.